The present T cell receptor beta chain was sequenced within a study of shared clonotypes between healthy human individuals. Several immunoSEQ plates received, in even portions, the genomic DNA of each subset. The method was immunoSEQ multiplex PCR; TCRdb's version includes in-frame clones alone and lacks a portion of them. Of some 800,000 clones listed, almost 95% are singletons. V lost 4 bases, J lost 2 bases, and 13 bases lay in between. The CDR3 has 14 amino acids. In germline, CDR1 is GTSNPN, CDR2 SVGIG (reference sequence). Naivety among CD8 cells was defined by CD45RO negativity and positive CCR7 selection, thereby excluding terminally differentiated effector memory CD45RA+ cells.

Sample: naive CD8+ T cells sorted from blood. This TCR derives from a man younger than 40 in good health. The V gene is TRBV30, the J gene TRBJ2-3; no firm D call. The CDR3 sequence: CAWMEYDTTDTQYF. CDR3 sequence (DNA): TGTGCCTGGATGGAGTACGACACCACAGATACGCAGTATTTT.